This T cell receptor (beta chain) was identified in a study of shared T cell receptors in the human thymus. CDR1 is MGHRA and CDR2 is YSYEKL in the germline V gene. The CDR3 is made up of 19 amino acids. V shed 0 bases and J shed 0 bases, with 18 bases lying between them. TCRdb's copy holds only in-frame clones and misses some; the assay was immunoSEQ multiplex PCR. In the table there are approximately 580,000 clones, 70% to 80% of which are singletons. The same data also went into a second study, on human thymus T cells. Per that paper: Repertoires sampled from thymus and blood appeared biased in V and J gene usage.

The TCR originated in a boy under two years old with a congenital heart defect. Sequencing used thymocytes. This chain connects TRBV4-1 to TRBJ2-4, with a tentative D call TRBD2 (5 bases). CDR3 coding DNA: TGCGCCAGCAGCCAAGAGGGCAGCGGAAAGTATATAGCCAAAAACATTCAGTACTTC. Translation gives CASSQEGSGKYIAKNIQYF.